These T cell receptor beta chains were read from a single sample in a study of T cell responses to AZD1222 COVID-19 vaccine. Repertoires were generated with immunoSEQ multiplex PCR, while TCRdb's copy carries only in-frame clones and drops some. The repertoire has more than 110,000 clones, around 93% of them found once; the top ten carry 2.5% to 4%. Sample: peripheral blood, taken 28 days after the second AZD1222 dose. These receptors were collected from an adult who received the AZD1222 COVID-19 vaccine. Both conserved end residues are part of each CDR3. A D gene is named only where the DNA matches it firmly. Clone size is shown for a subset of rows, as once, few, many or a class of expanded clone.

j_gene: TRBJ1-1; abundance: NA; d_gene: TRBD1; v_gene: TRBV5-6; CDR3aa: CASSRQGNEAFF; CDR3nt: TGTGCCAGCAGCCGACAGGGGAATGAAGCTTTCTTT
j_gene: TRBJ1-3; abundance: NA; d_gene: NA; v_gene: TRBV9; CDR3aa: CASSVGPTEGNTIYF; CDR3nt: TGTGCCAGCAGCGTAGGCCCTACAGAAGGAAACACCATATATTTT
j_gene: TRBJ2-3; abundance: NA; d_gene: TRBD2; v_gene: TRBV11-3; CDR3aa: CASSPGTSGPPSTDTQYF; CDR3nt: TGTGCCAGCAGCCCGGGGACTAGCGGACCGCCTAGCACAGATACGCAGTATTTT
j_gene: TRBJ1-1; abundance: NA; d_gene: TRBD1; v_gene: TRBV7-9; CDR3aa: CASSLTDRGAEAFF; CDR3nt: TGTGCCAGCAGCTTAACGGACAGGGGCGCTGAAGCTTTCTTT
j_gene: TRBJ1-4; abundance: once; d_gene: NA; v_gene: TRBV12-3/TRBV12-4; CDR3aa: CASKGRTNEKLFF; CDR3nt: TGTGCCAGCAAGGGCAGAACTAATGAAAAACTGTTTTTT
j_gene: TRBJ1-5; abundance: once; d_gene: TRBD1; v_gene: TRBV5-1; CDR3aa: CASSPGQGMTSNQPQHF; CDR3nt: TGCGCCAGCAGCCCCGGACAGGGCATGACGAGCAATCAGCCCCAGCATTTT
j_gene: TRBJ1-1; abundance: NA; d_gene: TRBD1; v_gene: TRBV9; CDR3aa: CASSVGQGATEAFF; CDR3nt: TGTGCCAGCAGCGTGGGACAGGGAGCCACTGAAGCTTTCTTT
j_gene: TRBJ2-1; abundance: NA; d_gene: NA; v_gene: TRBV2; CDR3aa: CASSEDSGSYNEQFF; CDR3nt: TGTGCCAGCAGTGAGGATAGCGGCTCATACAATGAGCAGTTCTTC
j_gene: TRBJ1-6; abundance: once; d_gene: NA; v_gene: TRBV5-4; CDR3aa: CASSFGPAGSPLHF; CDR3nt: TGTGCCAGCAGCTTCGGACCGGCGGGCTCACCCCTCCACTTT
j_gene: TRBJ2-1; abundance: NA; d_gene: NA; v_gene: TRBV7-7; CDR3aa: CASSQGPPDEQFF; CDR3nt: TGTGCCAGCAGCCAGGGTCCCCCAGATGAGCAGTTCTTC
j_gene: TRBJ2-7; abundance: NA; d_gene: NA; v_gene: TRBV6-6; CDR3aa: CASSYSSPAAYEQYF; CDR3nt: TGTGCCAGCAGTTACTCCTCCCCGGCGGCCTACGAGCAGTACTTC
j_gene: TRBJ2-7; abundance: NA; d_gene: NA; v_gene: TRBV6-5; CDR3aa: CASSTGFTYEQYF; CDR3nt: TGTGCCAGCAGCACAGGGTTCACCTACGAGCAGTACTTC
j_gene: TRBJ1-2; abundance: NA; d_gene: NA; v_gene: TRBV6-1; CDR3aa: CASSEVYTGTSYGYTF; CDR3nt: TGTGCCAGCAGTGAAGTTTATACCGGGACAAGCTATGGCTACACCTTC
j_gene: TRBJ1-6; abundance: NA; d_gene: NA; v_gene: TRBV25-1; CDR3aa: CASSERQTSQLHF; CDR3nt: TGTGCCAGCAGTGAACGTCAAACCTCGCAGCTCCACTTT
j_gene: TRBJ2-1; abundance: NA; d_gene: NA; v_gene: TRBV7-3; CDR3aa: CASSLTPGPDFEQFF; CDR3nt: TGTGCCAGCAGCTTAACCCCGGGACCCGACTTTGAGCAGTTCTTC
j_gene: TRBJ2-7; abundance: NA; d_gene: TRBD1; v_gene: TRBV7-9; CDR3aa: CASSGTGTATYEQYF; CDR3nt: TGTGCCAGCAGCGGGACCGGGACAGCTACCTACGAGCAGTACTTC
j_gene: TRBJ2-7; abundance: NA; d_gene: NA; v_gene: TRBV2; CDR3aa: CASKEGFYEQYF; CDR3nt: TGTGCCAGCAAGGAGGGCTTCTACGAGCAGTACTTC
j_gene: TRBJ2-7; abundance: NA; d_gene: NA; v_gene: TRBV20-1; CDR3aa: CSASVRVYEQYF; CDR3nt: TGCAGTGCTAGTGTCAGAGTCTACGAGCAGTACTTC
j_gene: TRBJ1-1; abundance: NA; d_gene: NA; v_gene: TRBV29-1; CDR3aa: CSVTSGDTEAFF; CDR3nt: TGCAGCGTAACAAGCGGGGACACTGAAGCTTTCTTT
j_gene: TRBJ1-2; abundance: NA; d_gene: NA; v_gene: TRBV9; CDR3aa: CASSPSFGISYGYTF; CDR3nt: TGTGCCAGCAGCCCTAGTTTCGGGATTTCCTATGGCTACACCTTC
j_gene: TRBJ1-1; abundance: once; d_gene: NA; v_gene: TRBV5-1; CDR3aa: CASSQDRNTEAFF; CDR3nt: TGCGCCAGCAGCCAGGACAGGAACACTGAAGCTTTCTTT
j_gene: TRBJ2-1; abundance: NA; d_gene: NA; v_gene: TRBV30; CDR3aa: CAWSPGPRGQFF; CDR3nt: TGTGCCTGGAGCCCGGGCCCTAGGGGGCAGTTCTTC
j_gene: TRBJ2-7; abundance: NA; d_gene: NA; v_gene: TRBV27; CDR3aa: CASTGSPTYEQYF; CDR3nt: TGTGCCAGCACTGGCAGCCCAACCTACGAGCAGTACTTC
j_gene: TRBJ2-7; abundance: NA; d_gene: TRBD2; v_gene: TRBV7-8; CDR3aa: CASSLGRTSGASYEQYF; CDR3nt: TGTGCCAGCAGCTTAGGCCGCACTAGCGGGGCCTCCTACGAGCAGTACTTC
j_gene: TRBJ1-1; abundance: NA; d_gene: NA; v_gene: TRBV7-8; CDR3aa: CASSLRGRSEAFF; CDR3nt: TGTGCCAGCAGCTTGCGTGGCAGGAGTGAAGCTTTCTTT
j_gene: TRBJ1-5; abundance: NA; d_gene: TRBD1; v_gene: TRBV30; CDR3aa: CALDIGTGAHQPQHF; CDR3nt: TGTGCCTTGGATATCGGGACAGGGGCTCATCAGCCCCAGCATTTT
j_gene: TRBJ2-1; abundance: NA; d_gene: TRBD1; v_gene: TRBV14; CDR3aa: CASSQWKQGTLDEQFF; CDR3nt: TGTGCCAGCAGCCAATGGAAACAGGGGACCTTGGATGAGCAGTTCTTC
j_gene: TRBJ1-1; abundance: NA; d_gene: NA; v_gene: TRBV7-9; CDR3aa: CASSLVKQGIGAHEAFF; CDR3nt: TGTGCCAGCAGCTTAGTTAAGCAGGGAATAGGAGCGCATGAAGCTTTCTTT
j_gene: TRBJ1-6; abundance: NA; d_gene: NA; v_gene: TRBV6-5; CDR3aa: CASSYDLGRLNSPLHF; CDR3nt: TGTGCCAGCAGCTACGACCTAGGACGGTTAAATTCACCCCTCCACTTT
j_gene: TRBJ2-7; abundance: NA; d_gene: TRBD1; v_gene: TRBV6-2/TRBV6-3; CDR3aa: CASSPGQAIKQYF; CDR3nt: TGTGCCAGCAGTCCCGGACAGGCTATCAAGCAGTACTTC
j_gene: TRBJ1-1; abundance: NA; d_gene: NA; v_gene: TRBV18; CDR3aa: CASSPSDSLNTEAFF; CDR3nt: TGTGCCAGCTCACCGTCGGACAGTCTGAACACTGAAGCTTTCTTT
j_gene: TRBJ1-1; abundance: NA; d_gene: NA; v_gene: TRBV28; CDR3aa: CASSLSGLTEAFF; CDR3nt: TGTGCCAGCAGTTTATCGGGTCTCACTGAAGCTTTCTTT
j_gene: TRBJ1-1; abundance: NA; d_gene: NA; v_gene: TRBV7-3; CDR3aa: CASSLSRENTEAFF; CDR3nt: TGTGCCAGCAGCTTAAGCAGGGAGAACACTGAAGCTTTCTTT
j_gene: TRBJ1-1; abundance: NA; d_gene: NA; v_gene: TRBV9; CDR3aa: CASSGDTRGGTEAFF; CDR3nt: TGTGCCAGCAGCGGGGACACCCGAGGGGGCACTGAAGCTTTCTTT
j_gene: TRBJ2-7; abundance: NA; d_gene: NA; v_gene: TRBV28; CDR3aa: CASSLGTSTYEQYF; CDR3nt: TGTGCCAGCAGTTTGGGGACATCGACCTACGAGCAGTACTTC
j_gene: TRBJ2-1; abundance: NA; d_gene: TRBD2; v_gene: TRBV5-1; CDR3aa: CASTYTGTSGYNEQFF; CDR3nt: TGCGCCAGCACCTACACCGGGACTAGCGGATACAATGAGCAGTTCTTC
j_gene: TRBJ1-4; abundance: NA; d_gene: TRBD1; v_gene: TRBV5-1; CDR3aa: CASSSDRVQEKLFF; CDR3nt: TGCGCCAGCAGCTCGGACAGGGTACAAGAAAAACTGTTTTTT
j_gene: TRBJ1-6; abundance: few; d_gene: TRBD1; v_gene: TRBV28; CDR3aa: CASSLGDRANSPLHF; CDR3nt: TGTGCCAGCAGTTTAGGGGACAGGGCCAATTCACCCCTCCACTTT
j_gene: TRBJ1-1; abundance: NA; d_gene: NA; v_gene: TRBV6-5; CDR3aa: CASLGANTEAFF; CDR3nt: TGTGCCAGCCTGGGGGCAAACACTGAAGCTTTCTTT
j_gene: TRBJ1-1; abundance: NA; d_gene: NA; v_gene: TRBV29-1; CDR3aa: CSAEVNTEAFF; CDR3nt: TGCAGCGCAGAGGTGAACACTGAAGCTTTCTTT
j_gene: TRBJ2-4; abundance: NA; d_gene: TRBD1; v_gene: TRBV11-2; CDR3aa: CASSPRGQGSIAKNIQYF; CDR3nt: TGTGCCAGCAGCCCTCGGGGACAGGGATCAATAGCCAAAAACATTCAGTACTTC